This T cell receptor beta chain was found in a study of T cell responses to AZD1222 COVID-19 vaccine. The CDR3 totals 13 residues. V shed 3 bases and J shed 7 bases, with 10 bases lying between them. Germline CDR1 and CDR2: GTSNPN and SVGIG (reference sequence). Generated by immunoSEQ multiplex PCR, the TCRdb table keeps only in-frame clones and is missing some. The table includes around 150,000 clones, 88% detected once. The sequence derives from an adult who received the AZD1222 COVID-19 vaccine. This chain connects TRBV30 to TRBJ1-6, with D possibly TRBD1 on 5 matching bases. The input for sequencing was peripheral blood, taken 28 days after the second AZD1222 dose. In DNA form, the CDR3 reads TGTGCCTGGAGCCAGGGATACAATTCACCCCTCCACTTT. It is translated as CAWSQGYNSPLHF.